Presented here are 5 T cell receptor beta chains from one specimen sequenced in a study of blood T cell repertoires in COVID-19. Assay: immunoSEQ multiplex PCR; the TCRdb copy retains only in-frame clones and omits some. The sample yields tens of thousands of clones, around 86% seen once. The sequenced sample was peripheral blood. The receptor source for this set is a man in his 60s with COVID-19, enrolled during active disease.

The rearrangement uses TRBV21-1 and TRBJ1-5. TRBV21-1 is flagged as a pseudogene. The CDR3 is 12 amino acids. In nucleotides, the CDR3 is TGTGCCAGCAGCAAACCGGATCAGCCCCAGCATTTT. Its translation: CASSKPDQPQHF.

This chain uses TRBV7-8 with TRBJ2-7; the match to TRBD1 covers 8 bases. The V segment lost 4 bases and the J segment 6 bases; nucleotides outside the gene matches: 5. The CDR3 spans 13 residues. Germline V gene sequence: CDR1 SGHVS, CDR2 FQNEAQ. Here the CDR3 reads CASSSTDRVEQYF. Here the CDR3 DNA reads TGTGCCAGCAGCTCGACGGACAGGGTCGAGCAGTACTTC.

This clone came up once. The J gene is TRBJ2-1, the V gene TRBV6-5, with 7 bases identical to TRBD2. The germline gives CDR1 MNHEY, CDR2 SVGAGI. CDR3 length: 13 amino acids. V was clipped by 7 bases and J by 6 bases; unmatched bases: 6. CDR3 DNA sequence: TGTGCCAGCAAGACACTAGCGAGCAATGAGCAGTTCTTC. Amino acid sequence: CASKTLASNEQFF.

CDR3 region: CAWSVEGTGTGSGNTIYF. The CDR3 region has the DNA TGTGCCTGGAGTGTAGAGGGAACCGGGACAGGGTCTGGAAACACCATATATTTT. This chain uses TRBV30 with TRBJ1-3, with 9 bases that match TRBD1. The CDR3 has 18 residues. Germline CDR1 and CDR2: GTSNPN and SVGIG (reference sequence). V shed 0 bases, J shed 1 base, and the junction held 10 bases outside the gene matches.

This clone was detected only a few times. The CDR3, as DNA: TGCGCCAGCAGCTCACAGGGGAACACTGAAGCTTTCTTT. It encodes CASSSQGNTEAFF. V is TRBV5-1 and J is TRBJ1-1, with D tentatively TRBD1 (6 bases). This CDR3 comprises 13 residues. Germline V CDR1 and CDR2: SGHRS, YFSETQ. Trimming took off 3 bases at V and 1 base at J, with 7 bases between the two ends.